This T cell receptor (beta chain) was obtained from a study of cytomegalovirus exposure and HLA in healthy donors. Study-level findings and limits: Published work reported that the classifier diagnosed cytomegalovirus status with high specificity and sensitivity.

V was pared by 1 base and J by 14 bases, with 15 bases between. Germline assignment: CDR1 SGHTA and CDR2 FQGNSA. This CDR3 is built from 13 residues. Amplification used 60 Vbeta primers and 13 Jbeta primers. Clones were sequenced by immunoSEQ multiplex PCR, and TCRdb holds only the in-frame ones, with some missing. There are around 300,000 clones in the sample; approximately 84% occur only once, and approximately 2% lies in the top ten. Healthy bone marrow donors supplied every sample. Comments on this clone: Antigen unknown.

This TCR was recovered from a woman in her 40s in good health and CMV-seropositive. The rearrangement uses TRBV7-2 and TRBJ2-4; possible D gene TRBD2, 5 bases. The sequencing input was PBMCs. The CDR3: CASSLEVGRREYF. In DNA form, the CDR3 reads TGTGCCAGCAGCTTAGAAGTGGGTAGGCGGGAGTACTTC.